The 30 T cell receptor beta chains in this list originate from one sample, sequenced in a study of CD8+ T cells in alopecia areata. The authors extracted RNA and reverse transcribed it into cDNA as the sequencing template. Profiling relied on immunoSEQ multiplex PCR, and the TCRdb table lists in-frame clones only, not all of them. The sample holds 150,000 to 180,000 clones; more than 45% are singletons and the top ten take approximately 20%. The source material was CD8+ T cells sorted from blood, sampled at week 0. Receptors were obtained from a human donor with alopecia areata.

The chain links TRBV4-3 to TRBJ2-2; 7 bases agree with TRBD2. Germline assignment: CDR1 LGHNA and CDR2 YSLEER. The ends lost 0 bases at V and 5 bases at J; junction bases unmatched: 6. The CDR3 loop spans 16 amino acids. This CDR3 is CASSQDLTSRTGELFF. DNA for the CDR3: TGCGCCAGCAGCCAAGATCTGACTAGCAGGACCGGGGAGCTGTTTTTT.

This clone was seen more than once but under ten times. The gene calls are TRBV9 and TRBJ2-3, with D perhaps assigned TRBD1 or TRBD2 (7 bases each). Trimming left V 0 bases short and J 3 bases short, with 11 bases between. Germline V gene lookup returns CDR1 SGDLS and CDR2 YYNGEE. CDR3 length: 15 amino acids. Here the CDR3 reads CASSVAGGATDTQYF. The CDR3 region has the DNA TGTGCCAGCAGCGTAGCAGGGGGGGCAACAGATACGCAGTATTTT.

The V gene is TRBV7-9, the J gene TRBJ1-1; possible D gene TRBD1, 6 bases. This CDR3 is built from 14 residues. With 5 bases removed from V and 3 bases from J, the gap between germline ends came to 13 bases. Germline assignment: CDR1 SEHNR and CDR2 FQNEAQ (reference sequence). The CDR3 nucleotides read TGTGCCAGCAGCGAGACAGGCGCATACACTGAAGCTTTCTTT. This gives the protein CASSETGAYTEAFF.

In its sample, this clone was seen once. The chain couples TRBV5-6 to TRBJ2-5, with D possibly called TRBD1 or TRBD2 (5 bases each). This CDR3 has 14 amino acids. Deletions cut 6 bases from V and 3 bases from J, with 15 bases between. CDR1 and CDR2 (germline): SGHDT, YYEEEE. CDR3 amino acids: CASTILVGEETQYF. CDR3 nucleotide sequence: TGTGCCAGCACTATCCTAGTGGGGGAAGAGACCCAGTACTTC.

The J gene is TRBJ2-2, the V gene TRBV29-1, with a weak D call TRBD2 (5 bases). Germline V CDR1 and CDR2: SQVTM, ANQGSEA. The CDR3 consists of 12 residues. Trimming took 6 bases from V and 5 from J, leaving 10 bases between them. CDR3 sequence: CSVRAETGELFF. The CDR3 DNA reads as TGCAGCGTGAGGGCAGAGACCGGGGAGCTGTTTTTT.

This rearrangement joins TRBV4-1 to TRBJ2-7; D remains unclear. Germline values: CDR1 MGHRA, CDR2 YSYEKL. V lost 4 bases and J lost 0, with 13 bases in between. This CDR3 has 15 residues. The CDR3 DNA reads TGCGCCAGCAGCCCGATGCCGGACGTCTCCTACGAGCAGTACTTC. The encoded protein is CASSPMPDVSYEQYF.

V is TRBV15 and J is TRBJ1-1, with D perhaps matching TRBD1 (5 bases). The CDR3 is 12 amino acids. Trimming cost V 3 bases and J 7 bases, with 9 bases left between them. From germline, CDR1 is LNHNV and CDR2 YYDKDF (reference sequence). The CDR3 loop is CATSSSGDEAFF. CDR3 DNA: TGTGCCACCAGCAGTTCGGGGGATGAAGCTTTCTTT.

CDR3 sequence reads: CASSLQGGGAGYTF. The CDR3 DNA sequence: TGTGCCAGCAGCTTACAGGGAGGAGGTGCGGGCTACACCTTC. The genes are TRBV13 and TRBJ1-2; a possible D gene is TRBD1 (5 bases). The CDR3 runs to 14 residues. Germline V gene data show CDR1 as PRHDT and CDR2 as FYEKMQ (reference sequence). V was clipped by 2 bases and J by 8 bases, with 15 bases between them.

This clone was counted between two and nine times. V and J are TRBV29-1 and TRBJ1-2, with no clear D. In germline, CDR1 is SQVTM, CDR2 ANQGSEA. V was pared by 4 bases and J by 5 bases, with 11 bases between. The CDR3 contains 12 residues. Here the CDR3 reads CSVGVLDYGYTF. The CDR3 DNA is TGCAGCGTTGGGGTCTTAGATTATGGCTACACCTTC.

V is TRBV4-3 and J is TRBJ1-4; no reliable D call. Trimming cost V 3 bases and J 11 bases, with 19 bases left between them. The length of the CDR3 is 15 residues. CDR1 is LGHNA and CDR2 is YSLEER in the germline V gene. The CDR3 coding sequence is TGCGCCAGCAGCCAGGAGGAAGAAAATTGGGTTAAACTGTTTTTT. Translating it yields CASSQEEENWVKLFF.

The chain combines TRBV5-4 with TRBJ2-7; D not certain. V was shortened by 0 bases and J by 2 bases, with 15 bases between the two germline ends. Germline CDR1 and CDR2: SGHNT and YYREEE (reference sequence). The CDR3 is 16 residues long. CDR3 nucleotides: TGTGCCAGCAGCTTGGCCCGAGGTAAGGGAACCTACGAGCAGTACTTC. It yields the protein CASSLARGKGTYEQYF.

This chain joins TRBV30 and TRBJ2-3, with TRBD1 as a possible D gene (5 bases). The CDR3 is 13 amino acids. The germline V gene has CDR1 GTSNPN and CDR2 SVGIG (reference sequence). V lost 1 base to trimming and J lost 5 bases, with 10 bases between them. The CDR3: CAWSGTQRDTQYF. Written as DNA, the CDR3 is TGTGCCTGGAGTGGGACACAGAGAGATACGCAGTATTTT.

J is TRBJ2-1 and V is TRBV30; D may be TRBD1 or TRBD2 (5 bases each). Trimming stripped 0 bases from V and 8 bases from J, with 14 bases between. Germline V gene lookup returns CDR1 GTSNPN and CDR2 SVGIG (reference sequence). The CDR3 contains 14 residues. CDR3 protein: CAWSVLGTGDEQFF. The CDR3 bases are TGTGCCTGGAGTGTTTTGGGGACGGGCGATGAGCAGTTCTTC.

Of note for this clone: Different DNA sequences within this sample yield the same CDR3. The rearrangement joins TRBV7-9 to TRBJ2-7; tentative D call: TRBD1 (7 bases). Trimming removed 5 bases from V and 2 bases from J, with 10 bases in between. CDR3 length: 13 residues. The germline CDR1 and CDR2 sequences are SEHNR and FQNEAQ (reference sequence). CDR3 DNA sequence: TGTGCCAGCAGCCGGGGGACAGCCTACGAGCAGTACTTC. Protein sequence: CASSRGTAYEQYF. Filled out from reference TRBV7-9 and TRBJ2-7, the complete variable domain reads DTGVSQNPRHKITKRGQNVTFRCDPISEHNRLYWYRQTLGQGPEFLTYFQNEAQLEKSRLLSDRFSAERPKGSFSTLEIQRTEQGDSAMYLCASSRGTAYEQYFGPGTRLTVT.

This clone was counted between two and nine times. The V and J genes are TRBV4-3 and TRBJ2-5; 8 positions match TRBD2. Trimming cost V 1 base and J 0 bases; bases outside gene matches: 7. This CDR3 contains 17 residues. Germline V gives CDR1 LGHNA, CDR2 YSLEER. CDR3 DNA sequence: TGCGCCAGCAGCCAAGTCGGTGCGGGGGGAAACCAAGAGACCCAGTACTTC. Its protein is CASSQVGAGGNQETQYF.

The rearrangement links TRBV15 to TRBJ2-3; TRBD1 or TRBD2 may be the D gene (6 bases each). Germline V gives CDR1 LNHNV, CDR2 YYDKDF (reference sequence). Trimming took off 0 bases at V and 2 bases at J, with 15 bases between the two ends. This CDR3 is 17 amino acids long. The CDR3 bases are TGTGCCACCAGCAGAGATCGGACGGGGGCGATCACAGATACGCAGTATTTT. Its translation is CATSRDRTGAITDTQYF. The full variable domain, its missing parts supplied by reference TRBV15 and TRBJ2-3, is DAMVIQNPRYQVTQFGKPVTLSCSQTLNHNVMYWYQQKSSQAPKLLFHYYDKDFNNEADTPDNFQSRRPNTSFCFLDIRSPGLGDTAMYLCATSRDRTGAITDTQYFGPGTRLTVL.

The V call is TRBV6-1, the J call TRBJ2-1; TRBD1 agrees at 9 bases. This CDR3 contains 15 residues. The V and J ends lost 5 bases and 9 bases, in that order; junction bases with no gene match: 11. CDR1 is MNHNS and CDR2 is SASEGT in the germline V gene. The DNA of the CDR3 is TGTGCCAGCAGTCCCTACGGGACAGGGATCGGTGAGCAGTTCTTC. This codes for CASSPYGTGIGEQFF.

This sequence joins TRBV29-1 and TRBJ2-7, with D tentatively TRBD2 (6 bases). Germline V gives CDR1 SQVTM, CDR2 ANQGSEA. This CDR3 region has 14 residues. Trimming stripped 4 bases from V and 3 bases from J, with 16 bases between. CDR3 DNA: TGCAGCGTTGTACTAGAGGGACTGCACTACGAGCAGTACTTC. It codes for CSVVLEGLHYEQYF.

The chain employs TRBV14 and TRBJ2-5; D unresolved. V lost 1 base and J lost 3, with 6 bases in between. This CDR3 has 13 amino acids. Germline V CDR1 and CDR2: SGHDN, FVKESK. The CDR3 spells CASSQAVKETQYF. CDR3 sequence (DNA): TGTGCCAGCAGCCAAGCTGTAAAAGAGACCCAGTACTTC.

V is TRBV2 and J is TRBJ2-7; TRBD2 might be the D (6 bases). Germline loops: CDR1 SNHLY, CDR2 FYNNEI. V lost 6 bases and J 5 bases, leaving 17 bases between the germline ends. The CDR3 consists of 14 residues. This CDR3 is CASSLGGSWDEQYF. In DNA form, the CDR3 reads TGTGCCAGCAGCTTAGGAGGGTCGTGGGACGAGCAGTACTTC.

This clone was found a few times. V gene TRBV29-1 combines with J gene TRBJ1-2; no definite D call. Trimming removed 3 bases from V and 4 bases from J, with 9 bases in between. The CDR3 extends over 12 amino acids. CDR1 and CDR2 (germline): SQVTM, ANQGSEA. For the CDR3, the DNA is TGCAGCGTTGAGGGCGGGCCCTATGGCTACACCTTC. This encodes CSVEGGPYGYTF.

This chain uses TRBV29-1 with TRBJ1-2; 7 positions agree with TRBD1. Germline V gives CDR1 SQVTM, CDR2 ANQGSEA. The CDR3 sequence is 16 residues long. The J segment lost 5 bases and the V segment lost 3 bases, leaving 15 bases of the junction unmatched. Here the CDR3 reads CSVDDRDSSSPYGYTF. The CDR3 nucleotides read TGCAGCGTTGATGACAGGGACTCATCTTCACCGTATGGCTACACCTTC.

DNA for the CDR3: TGCAGCGTTGGGGAAGCGGACAGGGTGGGCACTGAAGCTTTCTTT. It is translated as CSVGEADRVGTEAFF. This rearrangement joins TRBV29-1 to TRBJ1-1; the match to TRBD1 covers 8 bases. Germline V CDR1 and CDR2: SQVTM, ANQGSEA. This CDR3 comprises 15 residues. With V trimmed by 4 bases and J by 4 bases, 11 bases remained unmatched.

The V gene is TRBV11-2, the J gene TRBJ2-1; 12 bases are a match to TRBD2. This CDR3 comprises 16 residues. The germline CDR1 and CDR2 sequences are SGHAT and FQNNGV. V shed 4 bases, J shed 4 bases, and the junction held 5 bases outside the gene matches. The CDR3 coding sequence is TGTGCCAGCAGCTCCCTAGCGGGGGGGACGTACAATGAGCAGTTCTTC. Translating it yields CASSSLAGGTYNEQFF.

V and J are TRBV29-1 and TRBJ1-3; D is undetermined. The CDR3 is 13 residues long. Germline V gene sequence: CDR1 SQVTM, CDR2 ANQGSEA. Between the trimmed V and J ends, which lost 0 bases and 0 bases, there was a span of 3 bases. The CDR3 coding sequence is TGCAGCGTTGAAGAGAGCTCTGGAAACACCATATATTTT. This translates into CSVEESSGNTIYF.

The CDR3 nucleotides read TGCGCCAGCAGCCCTCCCGGGGGGTCGCTTGGACAGCCCCAGCATTTT. Translated: CASSPPGGSLGQPQHF. The V and J genes are TRBV4-1 and TRBJ1-5; weak D call: TRBD1 (5 bases). Trimming took 4 bases from V and 7 from J, leaving 20 bases between them. Germline loops: CDR1 MGHRA, CDR2 YSYEKL. The CDR3 is made up of 16 amino acids.

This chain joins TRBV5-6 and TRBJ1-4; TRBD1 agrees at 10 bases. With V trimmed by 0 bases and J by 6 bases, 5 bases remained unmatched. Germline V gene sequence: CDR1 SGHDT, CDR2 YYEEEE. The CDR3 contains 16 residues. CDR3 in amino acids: CASSLESGTGDEKLFF. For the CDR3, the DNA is TGTGCCAGCAGCTTGGAGTCCGGGACAGGGGATGAAAAACTGTTTTTT. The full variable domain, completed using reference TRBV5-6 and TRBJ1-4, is DAGVTQSPTHLIKTRGQQVTLRCSPKSGHDTVSWYQQALGQGPQFIFQYYEEEERQRGNFPDRFSGHQFPNYSSELNVNALLLGDSALYLCASSLESGTGDEKLFFGSGTQLSVL.

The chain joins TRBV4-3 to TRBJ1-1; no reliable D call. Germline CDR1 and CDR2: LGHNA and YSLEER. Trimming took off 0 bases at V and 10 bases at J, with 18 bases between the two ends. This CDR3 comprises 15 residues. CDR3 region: CASSQDLGLSLPAFF. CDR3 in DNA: TGCGCCAGCAGCCAAGATCTTGGTTTGAGCCTACCAGCTTTCTTT.

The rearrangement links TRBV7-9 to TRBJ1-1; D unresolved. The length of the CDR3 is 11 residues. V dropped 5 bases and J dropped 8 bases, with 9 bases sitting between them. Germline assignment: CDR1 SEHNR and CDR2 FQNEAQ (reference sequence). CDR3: CASSPGREAFF. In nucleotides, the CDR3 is TGTGCCAGCAGCCCCGGACGGGAAGCTTTCTTT.

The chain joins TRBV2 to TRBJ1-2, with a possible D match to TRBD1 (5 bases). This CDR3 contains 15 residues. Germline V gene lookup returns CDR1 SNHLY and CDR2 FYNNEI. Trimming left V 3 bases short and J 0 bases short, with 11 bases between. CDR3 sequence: CASSELQGTNYGYTF. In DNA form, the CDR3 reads TGTGCCAGCAGTGAGTTGCAGGGCACTAACTATGGCTACACCTTC.